This T cell receptor beta chain was documented in a study of blood T cell repertoires in COVID-19. The overall study: Italy, Spain and the United States were the sources of the convalescent and acute COVID-19 samples. T cells, B-cell-depleted T cells, or PBMCs supplied cDNA or gDNA.

Trimming took 5 bases from V and 4 from J, leaving 14 bases between them. CDR1 is SNHLY and CDR2 is FYNNEI in the germline V gene. This CDR3 is built from 14 residues. Per the original data handling: Amplified reference gene primers provided the basis for estimating nucleated cell counts. Method: immunoSEQ multiplex PCR; TCRdb's copy keeps in-frame clones and lacks some. V and J calls and clone size come straight from that table; D and trimming were deduced from the DNA. The data show more than 150,000 clones, about 87% seen once. This TCR was recovered from a man aged 35 to 55 with active or convalescent COVID-19. The chain combines TRBV2 with TRBJ1-2; TRBD1 is a possible D gene (5 bases). Sequencing used peripheral blood. The CDR3 loop reads CASSSGKGGYGYTF. Here the CDR3 DNA reads TGTGCCAGCAGTTCAGGGAAGGGCGGCTATGGCTACACCTTC.